This T cell receptor (beta chain) was sequenced for a study of identical twins. Findings and caveats of the study: Invariant MAIT and iNKT cells could partly confound zero-insertion analyses.

Comment on this clonotype: The target antigen is unknown.

Template switching introduced a universal primer site, and the cDNA bore unique molecular identifiers. A single record per CDR3 protein comes from TCRdb applying MiXCR to the 5' RACE reads. The sample includes about 530,000 distinct CDR3 sequences, 13% to 15% of them seen just once. The CDR3 spans 13 residues. V gave up 5 bases and J gave up 9 bases; unmatched junction bases: 6. These data were also reused for a study on yellow fever vaccine responses in identical twins.

This receptor was identified in a woman between 18 and 29 years old in good health. What was sequenced was CD4+ T cells sorted from blood. The chain links TRBV12-3 or TRBV12-4 to TRBJ2-5, with 10 nucleotides matching TRBD1. Written as DNA, the CDR3 is TGTGCCAGCAGTATCGGACAGGGGGGACCCCAGTACTTC. This encodes CASSIGQGGPQYF.